Listed below are T cell receptor beta chains from one sample, sequenced in a study of cytomegalovirus exposure and HLA in healthy donors. Clones were sequenced by immunoSEQ multiplex PCR, and TCRdb holds only the in-frame ones, with some missing. The sample holds some 150,000 clones, around 80% seen once. What was sequenced was PBMCs. Receptors were obtained from a woman aged 50 to 60 in good health and CMV-seronegative. CDR3s include the opening cysteine and the closing phenylalanine or tryptophan. The D gene is left open where the match is weak. Clone size is given for some rows only: seen once, a few or many times, or a class if the clone is expanded.

d_gene	v_gene	j_gene	abundance	CDR3nt	CDR3aa
TRBD1	TRBV25-1	TRBJ2-7	-	TGTGCCAGCAGCCAGGACAGGGACTCAACCTACGAGCAGTACTTC	CASSQDRDSTYEQYF
-	TRBV9	TRBJ1-1	few	TGTGCCAGCACCCGGGGGGGGACGGGGAACACTGAAGCTTTCTTT	CASTRGGTGNTEAFF
-	TRBV4-1	TRBJ1-1	-	TGCGCCAGCAGCCATGCCCTGGAGGGCGGCACTGAAGCTTTCTTT	CASSHALEGGTEAFF
-	TRBV10-3	TRBJ1-1	-	TGTGCCATCGCGGCAGGGGACACTGAAGCTTTCTTT	CAIAAGDTEAFF
TRBD2	TRBV7-2	TRBJ2-7	-	TGTGCCAGCAGCCCCCCGCTAGCGGGAGTCGAGCAGTACTTC	CASSPPLAGVEQYF
TRBD1	TRBV25-1	TRBJ2-5	-	TGTGCCAGCAGTGGGGGCCGGGACAGGTTAGGGGAGACCCAGTACTTC	CASSGGRDRLGETQYF
TRBD1	TRBV19	TRBJ1-6	few	TGTGCCAGTAGTCCCGGACAGGGGAATAATTCACCCCTCCACTTT	CASSPGQGNNSPLHF
-	TRBV7-8	TRBJ2-1	-	TGTGCCAGCAGCCTGGGTGCAGGCAGGGAACGGTTCTTC	CASSLGAGRERFF
TRBD1	TRBV7-3	TRBJ2-5	-	TGTGCCAGCAGCTTAGGGACAGGAGGGGAGACCCAGTACTTC	CASSLGTGGETQYF
-	TRBV5-5	TRBJ2-2	-	TGTGCCAGCAGCCTGTCGGGGGCCGGGGAGCTGTTTTTT	CASSLSGAGELFF
-	TRBV6-6	TRBJ1-2	few	TGTGCCAGCAGTTCCGGGGGGAACTATGGCTACACCTTC	CASSSGGNYGYTF
-	TRBV7-2	TRBJ1-1	-	TGTGCCAGCAGCTTAGAATGGGGAGGGGTCACTGAAGCTTTCTTT	CASSLEWGGVTEAFF
-	TRBV2	TRBJ2-7	once	TGTGCCAGCAAAGAACGGGAAGCCTACGAGCAGTACTTC	CASKEREAYEQYF
TRBD1	TRBV5-1	TRBJ2-7	-	TGCGCCAGCAGCGAAAGACAGGGTGCCTACGAGCAGTACTTC	CASSERQGAYEQYF
TRBD2	TRBV7-7	TRBJ2-5	-	TGTGCTAGCAGCTCGGGACTAGCGGGAGTCGCGAAGACCCAGTACTTC	CASSSGLAGVAKTQYF
TRBD2	TRBV6-5	TRBJ2-2	-	TGTGCCAGCAGTTGGGGGACTAGCGGGAGGGCCGGGGAGCTGTTTTTT	CASSWGTSGRAGELFF
TRBD2	TRBV5-6	TRBJ2-7	-	TGTGCCAGCAGCTACGACAGACTAGCGGGAGTACTAAGCGAGCAGTACTTC	CASSYDRLAGVLSEQYF
TRBD2	TRBV5-6	TRBJ2-5	-	TGTGCCAGCAGCGGGGGGGGCCAAGAGACCCAGTACTTC	CASSGGGQETQYF
-	TRBV28	TRBJ1-1	once	TGTGCCACCTCCTCACACAAGAACACTGAAGCTTTCTTT	CATSSHKNTEAFF
-	TRBV18	TRBJ2-5	-	TGTGCCAGCTCACCTGAGGTTCAAGAGACCCAGTACTTC	CASSPEVQETQYF
-	TRBV15	TRBJ2-7	-	TGTGCCACCAGCAGAGATCGCGTCAGAGGGATCTACGAGCAGTACTTC	CATSRDRVRGIYEQYF
TRBD2	TRBV28	TRBJ2-1	-	TGTGCCAGCAGGCCCGGGGGGGCAGAAAACAATGAGCAGTTCTTC	CASRPGGAENNEQFF
-	TRBV6-1	TRBJ2-7	-	TGTGCCAGCAGTCAGGAACTAGCAAACGAGCAGTACTTC	CASSQELANEQYF
TRBD2	TRBV28	TRBJ2-3	few	TGTGCCAGCAATCTAGCGGGGGGTACAGATACGCAGTATTTT	CASNLAGGTDTQYF
TRBD2	TRBV28	TRBJ2-5	few	TGTGCCAGCAGTCCTTTTACCGGGACTAGCCCAGGAAAACGACAAGAGACCCAGTACTTC	CASSPFTGTSPGKRQETQYF
TRBD1	TRBV11-2	TRBJ2-1	-	TGTGCCAGCATCGGACAGGGGAAAGAACAACGCTCCTACAATGAGCAGTTCTTC	CASIGQGKEQRSYNEQFF
TRBD2	TRBV4-3	TRBJ2-2	-	TGCGCCAGCAGCCAAGCCGGGGGGGCGGGTACCGGGGAGCTGTTTTTT	CASSQAGGAGTGELFF
TRBD1	TRBV2	TRBJ2-3	-	TGTGCCAGCAGGCTACAGGGGGAGAAATCAGATACGCAGTATTTT	CASRLQGEKSDTQYF
-	TRBV30	TRBJ2-5	once	TGTGCCTGGAGTGTAAGGTCGGGCCTCGGGGGAGAGACCCAGTACTTC	CAWSVRSGLGGETQYF
TRBD1	TRBV2	TRBJ1-4	-	TGTGCCAGCACCCGAGAGGACAGGTTTGAAAAACTGTTTTTT	CASTREDRFEKLFF
-	TRBV4-1	TRBJ1-2	few	TGCGCCAGCAGCCATATGGGGCTTTACGGCTACACCTTC	CASSHMGLYGYTF
TRBD1	TRBV4-2	TRBJ2-5	once	TGTGCCAGCAGCCGCCCCCAGGGGGCCCAAGAGACCCAGTACTTC	CASSRPQGAQETQYF
TRBD1	TRBV27	TRBJ1-5	-	TGTGCCAGCAGTTTAGTCGGGACAGAGAATCAGCCCCAGCATTTT	CASSLVGTENQPQHF
TRBD2	TRBV18	TRBJ2-1	-	TGTGCCAGCTCCCCCCCCGGCGGGAGGAACGAGCAGTTCTTC	CASSPPGGRNEQFF
-	TRBV18	TRBJ2-7	-	TGTGCCAGCTCTCCTTCCTCCTACGAGCAGTACTTC	CASSPSSYEQYF
TRBD2	TRBV11-1	TRBJ2-3	-	TGTGCCGCCGGGCTAGCGGGCACAGATACGCAGTATTTT	CAAGLAGTDTQYF
-	TRBV18	TRBJ2-1	once	TGTGCCAGCTCACCATCGAACCGATTCGGGGACAATGAGCAGTTCTTC	CASSPSNRFGDNEQFF
-	TRBV27	TRBJ1-3	-	TGTGCCAGCAGTCGGACAGCTGGAAACACCATATATTTT	CASSRTAGNTIYF
TRBD1	TRBV4-3	TRBJ1-5	-	TGCGCCAGCAGCCTGGGGACAGGGGGCGGTCAGCCCCAGCATTTT	CASSLGTGGGQPQHF
-	TRBV6-5	TRBJ2-2	-	TGTGCCAGCAGTTACTCTTATACCGGGGAGCTGTTTTTT	CASSYSYTGELFF
-	TRBV30	TRBJ2-6	-	TGTGCCTGGATGAAACGGGGGGCCAGTGGGGCCAACGTCCTGACTTTC	CAWMKRGASGANVLTF
-	TRBV5-1	TRBJ1-1	few	TGCGCCAGCAGCTTGATCCCAGGCACTGAAGCTTTCTTT	CASSLIPGTEAFF
-	TRBV21-1	TRBJ2-7	-	TGTGCCAGCAGCAAAGAGGACAAACAAGGTGGCGAGCAGTACTTC	CASSKEDKQGGEQYF
-	TRBV6-5	TRBJ2-2	-	TGTGCCAGTGCCTTAACAGGCTCCACCGGGGAGCTGTTTTTT	CASALTGSTGELFF
TRBD1	TRBV2	TRBJ1-1	-	TGTGCCAGCAGGACCGCGGACAGGGTTGACACTGAAGCTTTCTTT	CASRTADRVDTEAFF
-	TRBV27	TRBJ2-3	-	TGTGCCAGCAGTTTTACTGGGAGCGACCCAGATACGCAGTATTTT	CASSFTGSDPDTQYF
-	TRBV19	TRBJ1-1	-	TGTGCCAGTAGTATACAAGGATCAAGGTCCGGGAGGGAAGCTTTCTTT	CASSIQGSRSGREAFF
TRBD1	TRBV9	TRBJ2-7	-	TGTGCCAGCAGCCCCGGGACAGGGGTGCCCTCTCTTACCTACGAGCAGTACTTC	CASSPGTGVPSLTYEQYF
-	TRBV7-9	TRBJ2-3	-	TGTGCCAGCAGTTTTAAGGGGCAGACAAACACAGATACGCAGTATTTT	CASSFKGQTNTDTQYF
-	TRBV7-2	TRBJ2-7	once	TGTGCCAGCAGCTCGAGTACAGGGATCTGGTACGAGCAGTACTTC	CASSSSTGIWYEQYF
TRBD1	TRBV6-5	TRBJ2-1	-	TGTGCCAGCAGTATATCCGGGACAGGGGGCGATGAGCAGTTCTTC	CASSISGTGGDEQFF
-	TRBV7-2	TRBJ1-2	few	TGTGCCAGCAGCCCACGGACAGCCCTTAACTATGGCTACACCTTC	CASSPRTALNYGYTF
-	TRBV29-1	TRBJ2-3	-	TGCAGCGTTGAATCCAGGCCCCGCACAGATACGCAGTATTTT	CSVESRPRTDTQYF